The present T cell receptor (beta chain) was sequenced within a study of blood T cell repertoires in COVID-19 (dated by TCRdb to 2018 to 2020). General notes on the study: Collaborator samples came from the United States, Italy and Spain and covered acute and convalescent phases of COVID-19. The prospective study material was composed of cDNA or gDNA derived from T cells, B-cell-depleted T cells, or PBMCs. Samples were obtained from the ongoing ImmuneRACE study (first 160 participants) and from over 1,000 subjects provided by 6 global collaborators. A de-identified subject ID, COVID-19 status, age in years and sex were almost always included in the sample metadata. HLA class I and class II types, where available, came from metadata supplied by the sample provider rather than from assay-based typing. The dataset comprised deeply sampled blood TCRbeta repertoires from subjects exposed to, actively infected with, or recovered from COVID-19. The repertoires were made available in a free public database intended to serve as a resource for research on the immune response to SARS-CoV-2. Study-wide findings and limitations: The amount of clinical and demographic metadata varied by source and participant and was provided uncurated.

Collaborating institutions collected whole blood in K2EDTA tubes following their own protocols. For TCRbeta analysis, collaborators shipped samples in one of three forms: frozen whole blood, isolated PBMCs, or DNA extracted from either of those sample types. Comment on this clone: Which antigen it targets is not known. Base-call qualities are not available, and no considerably larger clone is one nucleotide away.

The immunoSEQ Assay, a bias-controlled multiplex PCR, was used to amplify TCRbeta CDR3 regions from genomic DNA. For the original study's pipeline: The number of nucleated cells in each sample was estimated by amplification of reference gene primers within the assay. To quantify the absolute abundance of each unique TCRbeta CDR3 rearrangement, sequence reads were collapsed and filtered. For each sample, productive Simpson clonality was calculated as the square root of Simpson's diversity index over productive rearrangements. TCRdb took over this immuneACCESS table, retaining in-frame rearrangements with V and J assigned. Such tables are incomplete; in checked studies, under half of the missing clones stem from an unresolved V gene, and the remainder is unexplained. V, J and clone size are those of that table, while D and trimming were read from the DNA. This sample has about 200,000 clones in its table, and 80% to 90% of those were observed once. The ten largest clonotypes hold about 5% of the sample.

The specimen was peripheral blood. The TCR comes from a woman of 80 years or more with acute or convalescent COVID-19.

CDR3 protein: CASRNRGSGTEAFF. The DNA sequence is given as TGTGCCAGCCGAAACAGGGGTTCGGGCACTGAAGCTTTCTTT. The rearranged chain carries TRBV28 and TRBJ1-1; a stretch of 7 junction bases matches TRBD1. The CDR3, cysteine through phenylalanine, is 14 amino acids long. The retained sequence is limited to the CDR3, 42 bases, with the frame set at the first base. The germline V gene gives CDR1 as MDHEN and CDR2 as SYDVKM. The V end gives up 8 bases and the J end 4 bases, leaving 10 bases in the junction not matched to a gene.